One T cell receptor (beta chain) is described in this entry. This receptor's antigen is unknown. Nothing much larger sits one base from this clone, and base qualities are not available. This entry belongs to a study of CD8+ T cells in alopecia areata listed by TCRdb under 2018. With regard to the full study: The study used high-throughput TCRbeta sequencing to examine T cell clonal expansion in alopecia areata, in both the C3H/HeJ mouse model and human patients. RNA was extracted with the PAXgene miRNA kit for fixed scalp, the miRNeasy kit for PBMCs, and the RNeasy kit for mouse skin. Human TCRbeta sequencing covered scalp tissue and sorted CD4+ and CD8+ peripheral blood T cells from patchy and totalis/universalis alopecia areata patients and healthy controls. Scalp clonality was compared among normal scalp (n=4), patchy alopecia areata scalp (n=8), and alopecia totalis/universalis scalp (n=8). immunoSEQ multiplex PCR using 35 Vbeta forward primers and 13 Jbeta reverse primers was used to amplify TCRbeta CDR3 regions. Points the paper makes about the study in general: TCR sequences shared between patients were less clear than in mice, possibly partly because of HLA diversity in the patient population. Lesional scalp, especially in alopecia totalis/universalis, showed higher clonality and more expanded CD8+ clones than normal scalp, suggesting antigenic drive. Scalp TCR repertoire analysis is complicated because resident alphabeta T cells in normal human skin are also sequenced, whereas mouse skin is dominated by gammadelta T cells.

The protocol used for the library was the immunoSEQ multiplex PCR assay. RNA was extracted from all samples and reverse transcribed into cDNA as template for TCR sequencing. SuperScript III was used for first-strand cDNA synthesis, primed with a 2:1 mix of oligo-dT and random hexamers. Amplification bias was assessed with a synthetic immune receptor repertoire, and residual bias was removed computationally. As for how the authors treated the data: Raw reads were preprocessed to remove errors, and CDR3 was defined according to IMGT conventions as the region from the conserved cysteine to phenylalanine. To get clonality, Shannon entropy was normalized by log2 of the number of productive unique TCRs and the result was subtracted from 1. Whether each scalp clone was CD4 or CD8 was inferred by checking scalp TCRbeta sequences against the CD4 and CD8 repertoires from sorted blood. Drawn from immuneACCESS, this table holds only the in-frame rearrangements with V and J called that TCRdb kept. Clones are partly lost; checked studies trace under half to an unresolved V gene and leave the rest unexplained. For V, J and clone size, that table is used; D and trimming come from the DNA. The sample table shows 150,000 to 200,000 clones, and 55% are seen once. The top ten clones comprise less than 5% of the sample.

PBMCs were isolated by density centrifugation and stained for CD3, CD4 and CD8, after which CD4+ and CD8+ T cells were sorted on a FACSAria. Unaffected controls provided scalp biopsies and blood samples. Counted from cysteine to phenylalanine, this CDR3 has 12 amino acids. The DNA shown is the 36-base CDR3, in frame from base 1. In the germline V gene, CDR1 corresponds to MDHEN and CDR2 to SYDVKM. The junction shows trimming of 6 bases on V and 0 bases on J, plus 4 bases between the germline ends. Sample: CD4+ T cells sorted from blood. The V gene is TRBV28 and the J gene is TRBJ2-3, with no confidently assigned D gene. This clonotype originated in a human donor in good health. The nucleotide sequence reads TGTGCCAGCAGCACCAGCACAGATACGCAGTATTTT. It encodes CASSTSTDTQYF.